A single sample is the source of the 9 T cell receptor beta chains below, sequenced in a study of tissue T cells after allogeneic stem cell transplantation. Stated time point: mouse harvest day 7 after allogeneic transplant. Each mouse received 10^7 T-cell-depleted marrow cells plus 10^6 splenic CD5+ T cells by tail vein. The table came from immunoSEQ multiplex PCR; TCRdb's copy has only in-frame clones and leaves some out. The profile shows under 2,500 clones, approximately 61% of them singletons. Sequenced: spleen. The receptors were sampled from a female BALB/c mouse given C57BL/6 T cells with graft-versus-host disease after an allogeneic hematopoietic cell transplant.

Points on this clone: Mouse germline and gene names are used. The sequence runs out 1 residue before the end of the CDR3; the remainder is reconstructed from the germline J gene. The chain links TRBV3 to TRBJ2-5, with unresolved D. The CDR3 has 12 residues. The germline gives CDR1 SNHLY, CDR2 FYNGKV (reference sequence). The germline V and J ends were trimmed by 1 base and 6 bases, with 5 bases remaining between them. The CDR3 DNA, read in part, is TGTGCCAGCAGCTTAGTCAGGGACACCCAGTAC. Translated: CASSLVRDTQY. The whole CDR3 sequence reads CASSLVRDTQYF.

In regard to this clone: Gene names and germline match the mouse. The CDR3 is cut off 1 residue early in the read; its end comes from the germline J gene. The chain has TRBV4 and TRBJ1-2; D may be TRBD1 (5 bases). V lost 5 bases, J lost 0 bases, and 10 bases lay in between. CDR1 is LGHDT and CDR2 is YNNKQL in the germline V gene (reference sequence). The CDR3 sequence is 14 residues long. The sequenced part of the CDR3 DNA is TGTGCCAGCAGCCCCCGAGGGGCAAACTCCGACTACACC. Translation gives CASSPRGANSDYT. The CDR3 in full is CASSPRGANSDYTF.

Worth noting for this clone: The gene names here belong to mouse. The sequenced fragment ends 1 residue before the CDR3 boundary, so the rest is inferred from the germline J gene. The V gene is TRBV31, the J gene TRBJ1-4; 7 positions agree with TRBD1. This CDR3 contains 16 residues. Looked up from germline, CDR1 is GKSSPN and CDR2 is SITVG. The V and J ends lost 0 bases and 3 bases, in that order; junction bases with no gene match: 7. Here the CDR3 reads CAWSLLRQGPNERLFF. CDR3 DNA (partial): TGTGCCTGGAGTCTCCTTAGACAGGGACCCAACGAAAGATTATTT.

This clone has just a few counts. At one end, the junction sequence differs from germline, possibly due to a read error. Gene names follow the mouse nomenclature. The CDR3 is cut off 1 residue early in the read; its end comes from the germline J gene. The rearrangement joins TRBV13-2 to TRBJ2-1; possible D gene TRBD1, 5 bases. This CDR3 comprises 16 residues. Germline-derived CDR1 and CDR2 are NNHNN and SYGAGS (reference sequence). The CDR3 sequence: CASSDPSDRNYAEQFF. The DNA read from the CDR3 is TGTGCCAGCAGTGATCCCTCCGACAGAAACTATGCTGAGCAGTTC.

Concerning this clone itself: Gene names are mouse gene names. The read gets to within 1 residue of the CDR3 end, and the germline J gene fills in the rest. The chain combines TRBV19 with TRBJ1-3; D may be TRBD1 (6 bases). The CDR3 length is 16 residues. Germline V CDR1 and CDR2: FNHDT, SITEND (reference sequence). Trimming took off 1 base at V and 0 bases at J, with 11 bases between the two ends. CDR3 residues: CASSIRQGNSGNTLYF. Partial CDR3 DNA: TGTGCCAGCAGTATAAGGCAGGGGAATTCTGGAAATACGCTCTAT.

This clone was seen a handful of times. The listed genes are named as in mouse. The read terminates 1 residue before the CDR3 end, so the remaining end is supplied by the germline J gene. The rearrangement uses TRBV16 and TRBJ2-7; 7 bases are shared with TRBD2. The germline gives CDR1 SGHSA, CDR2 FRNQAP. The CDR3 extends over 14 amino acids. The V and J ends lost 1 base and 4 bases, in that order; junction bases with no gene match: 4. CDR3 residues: CASSLAGGVYEQYF. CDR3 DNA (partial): TGTGCAAGCAGCTTAGCGGGGGGGGTATATGAACAGTAC.

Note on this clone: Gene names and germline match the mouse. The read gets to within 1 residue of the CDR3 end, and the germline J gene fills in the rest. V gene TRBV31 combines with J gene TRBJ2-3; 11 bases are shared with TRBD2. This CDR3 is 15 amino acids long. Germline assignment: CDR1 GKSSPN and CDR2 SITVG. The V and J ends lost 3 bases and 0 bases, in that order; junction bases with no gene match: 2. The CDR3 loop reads CAWRGTGGSAETLYF. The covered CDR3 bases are TGTGCCTGGAGGGGGACTGGGGGTAGTGCAGAAACGCTGTAT.

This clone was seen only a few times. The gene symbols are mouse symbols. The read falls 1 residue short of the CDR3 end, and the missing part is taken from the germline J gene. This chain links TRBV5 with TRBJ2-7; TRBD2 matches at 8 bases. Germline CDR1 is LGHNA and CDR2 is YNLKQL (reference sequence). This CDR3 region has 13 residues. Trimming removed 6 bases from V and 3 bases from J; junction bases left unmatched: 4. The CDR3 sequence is CASSQWGGYEQYF. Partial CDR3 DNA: TGTGCCAGCAGTCAGTGGGGGGGCTATGAACAGTAC.

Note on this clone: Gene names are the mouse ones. The CDR3 spells CASSHPRRDTGQLYF. The CDR3 DNA, read in part, is TGTGCCAGCAGTCACCCAAGGCGGGACACCGGGCAGCTCTAC. The chain employs TRBV26 and TRBJ2-2; D not certain. Read sequence stops 1 residue before the CDR3 end, and the germline J gene provides the missing end. CDR1 and CDR2 (germline): KGHPV, FQNQEV (reference sequence). The CDR3 is 15 residues long. Trimming left V 4 bases short and J 3 bases short, with 12 bases between.